The rows below give T cell receptor beta chains drawn from one sample of a study of technical replicates of blood from a handful of donors. Repertoires were generated with immunoSEQ multiplex PCR, while TCRdb's copy carries only in-frame clones and drops some. The repertoire includes about 83,000 clones, around nine tenths of them detected once, and around 0.25% sits in the top ten. The source material was T cells isolated from PBMCs. The receptor source for this set is a human donor in good health. Each CDR3 is given with its conserved first and last residue. Fields, in order: D gene, J gene, clone size, V gene, CDR3 protein, CDR3 DNA. The D gene is left open where the match is weak. Clone size is given for some rows only: seen once, a few or many times, or a class if the clone is expanded.

D: -; J: TRBJ1-2; size: -; V: TRBV5-3; CDR3: CARSLAKEGGDGYTF; DNA: TGTGCCAGAAGCTTGGCCAAAGAGGGCGGAGATGGCTACACCTTC
D: -; J: TRBJ1-1; size: -; V: TRBV19; CDR3: CASSNRRDYVAFF; DNA: TGTGCCAGTAGTAATCGGCGCGACTATGTGGCTTTCTTT
D: TRBD1; J: TRBJ2-7; size: -; V: TRBV2; CDR3: CASSAGQRFGYEQYF; DNA: TGTGCCAGCAGTGCGGGACAGCGATTCGGATACGAGCAGTACTTC
D: -; J: TRBJ2-7; size: -; V: TRBV28; CDR3: CASSFRLGSTYEQYF; DNA: TGTGCCAGCAGTTTCCGTCTCGGTAGTACCTACGAGCAGTACTTC
D: TRBD1; J: TRBJ2-7; size: -; V: TRBV9; CDR3: CASSPGDRAAYEQYF; DNA: TGTGCCAGCAGCCCAGGGGACAGGGCTGCCTACGAGCAGTACTTC
D: TRBD1; J: TRBJ2-7; size: few; V: TRBV6-1; CDR3: CASSEGQGISYEQYF; DNA: TGTGCCAGCAGTGAGGGACAGGGGATTAGCTACGAGCAGTACTTC
D: TRBD1; J: TRBJ2-4; size: few; V: TRBV4-1; CDR3: CASSLGQGDIQYF; DNA: TGCGCCAGCAGCCTGGGACAGGGAGACATTCAGTACTTC
D: -; J: TRBJ1-4; size: -; V: TRBV7-3; CDR3: CASSLSRGPNEKLFF; DNA: TGTGCCAGCAGCTTAAGCAGGGGACCTAATGAAAAACTGTTTTTT
D: TRBD1; J: TRBJ1-1; size: -; V: TRBV29-1; CDR3: CSVEGPSLRPQGWDTEAFF; DNA: TGCAGCGTTGAAGGTCCAAGCCTACGACCACAGGGGTGGGACACTGAAGCTTTCTTT
D: -; J: TRBJ1-6; size: -; V: TRBV6-5; CDR3: CASSRQLNSPLHF; DNA: TGTGCCAGCAGTCGACAGTTAAATTCACCCCTCCACTTT